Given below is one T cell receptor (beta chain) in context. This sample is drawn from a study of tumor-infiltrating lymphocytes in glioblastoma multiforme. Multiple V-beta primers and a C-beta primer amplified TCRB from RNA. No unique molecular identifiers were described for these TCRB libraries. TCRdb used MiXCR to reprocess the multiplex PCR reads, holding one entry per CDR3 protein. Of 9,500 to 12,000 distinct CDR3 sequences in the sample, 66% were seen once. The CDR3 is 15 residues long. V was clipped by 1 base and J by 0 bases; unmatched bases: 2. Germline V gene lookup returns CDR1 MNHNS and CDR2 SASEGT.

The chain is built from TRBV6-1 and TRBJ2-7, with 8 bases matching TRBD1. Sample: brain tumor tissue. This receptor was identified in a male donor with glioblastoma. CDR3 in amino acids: CASSEGTGSSYEQYF. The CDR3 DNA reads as TGTGCCAGCAGTGAAGGGACAGGGAGCTCCTACGAGCAGTACTTC.